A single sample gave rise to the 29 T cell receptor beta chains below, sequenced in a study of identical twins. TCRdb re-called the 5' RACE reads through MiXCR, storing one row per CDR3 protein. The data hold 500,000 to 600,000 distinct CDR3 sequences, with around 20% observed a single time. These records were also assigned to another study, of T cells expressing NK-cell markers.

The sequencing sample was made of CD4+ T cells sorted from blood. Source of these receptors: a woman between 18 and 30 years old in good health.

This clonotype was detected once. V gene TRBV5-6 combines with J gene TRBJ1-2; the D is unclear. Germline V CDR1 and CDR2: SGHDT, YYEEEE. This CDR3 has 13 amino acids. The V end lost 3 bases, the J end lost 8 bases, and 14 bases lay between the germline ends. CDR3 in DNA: TGTGCCAGCAGCTACGTGGCCGGCGGGGGCTACACCTTC. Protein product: CASSYVAGGGYTF.

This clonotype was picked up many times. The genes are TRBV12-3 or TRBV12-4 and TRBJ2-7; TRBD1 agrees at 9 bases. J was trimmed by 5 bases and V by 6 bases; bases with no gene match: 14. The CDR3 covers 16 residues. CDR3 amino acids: CASSPTMGQGGNEQYF. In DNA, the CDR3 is TGTGCCAGCAGCCCGACGATGGGACAGGGAGGCAACGAGCAGTACTTC.

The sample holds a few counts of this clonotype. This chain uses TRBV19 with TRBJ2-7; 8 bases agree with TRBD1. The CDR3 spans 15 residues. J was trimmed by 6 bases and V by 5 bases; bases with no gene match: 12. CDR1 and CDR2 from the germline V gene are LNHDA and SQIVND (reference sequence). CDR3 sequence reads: CASSAPPGQGREQYF. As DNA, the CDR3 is TGTGCCAGTAGTGCTCCCCCCGGACAGGGACGCGAGCAGTACTTC. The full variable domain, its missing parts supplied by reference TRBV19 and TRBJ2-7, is DGGITQSPKYLFRKEGQNVTLSCEQNLNHDAMYWYRQDPGQGLRLIYYSQIVNDFQKGDIAEGYSVSREKKESFPLTVTSAQKNPTAFYLCASSAPPGQGREQYFGPGTRLTVT.

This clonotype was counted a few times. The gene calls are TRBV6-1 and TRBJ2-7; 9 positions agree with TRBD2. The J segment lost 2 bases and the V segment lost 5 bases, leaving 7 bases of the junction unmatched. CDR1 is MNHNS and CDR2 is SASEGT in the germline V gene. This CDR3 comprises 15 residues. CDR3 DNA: TGTGCCAGCAGTAAATTGGCGGGAGGGCCCTACGAGCAGTACTTC. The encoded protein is CASSKLAGGPYEQYF.

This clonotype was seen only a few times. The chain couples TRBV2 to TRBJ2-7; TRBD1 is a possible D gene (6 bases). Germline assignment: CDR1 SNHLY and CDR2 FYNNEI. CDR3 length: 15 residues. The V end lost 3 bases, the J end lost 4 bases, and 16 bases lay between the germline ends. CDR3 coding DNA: TGTGCCAGCAGTGAGGGTGTCGGGACACCGTACGAGCAGTACTTC. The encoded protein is CASSEGVGTPYEQYF.

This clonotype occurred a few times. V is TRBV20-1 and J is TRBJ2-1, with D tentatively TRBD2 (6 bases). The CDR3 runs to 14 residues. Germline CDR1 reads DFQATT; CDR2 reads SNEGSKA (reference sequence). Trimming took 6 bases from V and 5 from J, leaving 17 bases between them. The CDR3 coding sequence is TGCAGTGCAATTGGGCGGGGATTAAACAATGAGCAGTTCTTC. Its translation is CSAIGRGLNNEQFF.

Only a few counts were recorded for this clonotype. The CDR3, as DNA: TGCGCCAGCACCCCGACAGGGTCGGGCGAGACCCAGTACTTC. This encodes CASTPTGSGETQYF. The rearrangement uses TRBV5-1 and TRBJ2-5; 7 bases agree with TRBD1. V trimming: 6 bases; J trimming: 5 bases; junction bases outside the gene matches: 10. This CDR3 comprises 14 residues. CDR1 and CDR2 (germline): SGHRS, YFSETQ.

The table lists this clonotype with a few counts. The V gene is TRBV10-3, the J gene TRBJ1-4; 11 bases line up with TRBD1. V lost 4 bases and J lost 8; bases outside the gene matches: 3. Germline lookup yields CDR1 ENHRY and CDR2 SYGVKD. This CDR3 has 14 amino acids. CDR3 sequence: CAISAGQGGEKLFF. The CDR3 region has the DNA TGTGCCATCAGTGCGGGACAGGGGGGCGAAAAACTGTTTTTT.

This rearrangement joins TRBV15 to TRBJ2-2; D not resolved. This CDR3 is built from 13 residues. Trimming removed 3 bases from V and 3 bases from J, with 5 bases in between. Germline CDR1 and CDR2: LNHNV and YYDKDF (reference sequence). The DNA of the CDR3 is TGTGCCACCAGCAGCATCTACACCGGGGAGCTGTTTTTT. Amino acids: CATSSIYTGELFF. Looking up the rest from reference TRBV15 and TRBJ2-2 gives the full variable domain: DAMVIQNPRYQVTQFGKPVTLSCSQTLNHNVMYWYQQKSSQAPKLLFHYYDKDFNNEADTPDNFQSRRPNTSFCFLDIRSPGLGDTAMYLCATSSIYTGELFFGEGSRLTVL.

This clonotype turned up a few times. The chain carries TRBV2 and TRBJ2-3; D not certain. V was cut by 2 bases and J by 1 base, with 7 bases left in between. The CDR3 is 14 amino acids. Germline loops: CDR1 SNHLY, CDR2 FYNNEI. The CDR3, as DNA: TGTGCCAGCAGTGAAAGCGCCCGCACAGATACGCAGTATTTT. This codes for CASSESARTDTQYF.

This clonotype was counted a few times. CDR3: CSAGPAGSSYEQYF. Written as DNA, the CDR3 is TGCAGTGCTGGTCCCGCGGGGAGCTCCTACGAGCAGTACTTC. V is TRBV20-1 and J is TRBJ2-7; possible D gene TRBD2, 6 bases. Trimming left V 5 bases short and J 0 bases short, with 14 bases between. The CDR3 runs 14 residues. Germline CDR1 DFQATT, CDR2 SNEGSKA (reference sequence).

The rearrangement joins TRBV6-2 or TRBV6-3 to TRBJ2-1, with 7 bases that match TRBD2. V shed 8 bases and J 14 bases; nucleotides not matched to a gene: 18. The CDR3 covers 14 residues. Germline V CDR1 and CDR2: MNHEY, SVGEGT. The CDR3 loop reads CASSARLRGSREFF. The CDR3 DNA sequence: TGTGCCAGCTCGGCCCGCCTGCGCGGGAGTAGGGAGTTCTTC.

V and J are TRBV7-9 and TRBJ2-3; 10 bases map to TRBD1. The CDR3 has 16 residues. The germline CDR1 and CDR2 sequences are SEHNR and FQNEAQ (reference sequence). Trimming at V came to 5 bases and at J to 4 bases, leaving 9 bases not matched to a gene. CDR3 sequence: CASSRMTGGRPDTQYF. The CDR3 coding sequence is TGTGCCAGCAGCCGAATGACAGGGGGCCGCCCAGATACGCAGTATTTT.

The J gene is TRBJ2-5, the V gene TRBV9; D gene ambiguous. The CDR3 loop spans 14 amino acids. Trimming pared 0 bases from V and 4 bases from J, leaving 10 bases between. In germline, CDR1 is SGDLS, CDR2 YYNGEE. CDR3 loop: CASSVAWNRETQYF. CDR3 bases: TGTGCCAGCAGCGTAGCCTGGAACCGAGAGACCCAGTACTTC.

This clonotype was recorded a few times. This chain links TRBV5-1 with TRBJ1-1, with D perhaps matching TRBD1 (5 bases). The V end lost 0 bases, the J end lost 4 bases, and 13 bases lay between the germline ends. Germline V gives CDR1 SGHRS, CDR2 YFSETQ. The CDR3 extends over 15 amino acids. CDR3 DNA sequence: TGCGCCAGCAGCTTGGTTGGGGGAGGCAGCACTGAAGCTTTCTTT. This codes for CASSLVGGGSTEAFF.

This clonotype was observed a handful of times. CDR3 in DNA: TGCAGCGTTGACAGGGGACTTGAAGCTTTCTTT. Protein product: CSVDRGLEAFF. The rearrangement uses TRBV29-1 and TRBJ1-1, with D perhaps TRBD1 (6 bases). V was shortened by 3 bases and J by 7 bases, with 9 bases between the two germline ends. Germline V gene data show CDR1 as SQVTM and CDR2 as ANQGSEA. This CDR3 is built from 11 residues. The full variable domain, rest sourced from reference TRBV29-1 and TRBJ1-1, is SAVISQKPSRDICQRGTSLTIQCQVDSQVTMMFWYRQQPGQSLTLIATANQGSEATYESGFVIDKFPISRPNLTFSTLTVSNMSPEDSSIYLCSVDRGLEAFFGQGTRLTVV.

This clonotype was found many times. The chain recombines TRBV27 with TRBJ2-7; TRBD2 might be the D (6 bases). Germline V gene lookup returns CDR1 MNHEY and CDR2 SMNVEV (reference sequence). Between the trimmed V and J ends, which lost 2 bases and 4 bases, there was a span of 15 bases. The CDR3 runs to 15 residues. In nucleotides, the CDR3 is TGTGCCAGCAGTTTAAACCCTAGCGATACATACGAGCAGTACTTC. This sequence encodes CASSLNPSDTYEQYF.

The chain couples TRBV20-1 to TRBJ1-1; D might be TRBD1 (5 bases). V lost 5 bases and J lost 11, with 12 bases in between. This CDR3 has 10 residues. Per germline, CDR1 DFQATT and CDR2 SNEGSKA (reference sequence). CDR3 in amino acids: CSASGGSAFF. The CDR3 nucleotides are TGCAGTGCTTCGGGGGGTTCGGCTTTCTTT.

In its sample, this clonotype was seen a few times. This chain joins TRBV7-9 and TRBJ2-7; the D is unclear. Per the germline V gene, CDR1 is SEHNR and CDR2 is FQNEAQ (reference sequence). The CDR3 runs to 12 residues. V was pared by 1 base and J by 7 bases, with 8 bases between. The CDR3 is CASSLEPREQYF. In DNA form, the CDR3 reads TGTGCCAGCAGCTTAGAACCCCGAGAGCAGTACTTC. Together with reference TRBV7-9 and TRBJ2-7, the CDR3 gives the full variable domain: DTGVSQNPRHKITKRGQNVTFRCDPISEHNRLYWYRQTLGQGPEFLTYFQNEAQLEKSRLLSDRFSAERPKGSFSTLEIQRTEQGDSAMYLCASSLEPREQYFGPGTRLTVT.

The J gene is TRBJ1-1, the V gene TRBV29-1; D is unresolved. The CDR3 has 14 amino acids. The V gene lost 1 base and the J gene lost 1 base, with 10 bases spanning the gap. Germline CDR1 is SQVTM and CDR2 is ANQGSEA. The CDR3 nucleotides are TGCAGCGTTGAAGGTGTGGCGGGGAACACTGAAGCTTTCTTT. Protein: CSVEGVAGNTEAFF.

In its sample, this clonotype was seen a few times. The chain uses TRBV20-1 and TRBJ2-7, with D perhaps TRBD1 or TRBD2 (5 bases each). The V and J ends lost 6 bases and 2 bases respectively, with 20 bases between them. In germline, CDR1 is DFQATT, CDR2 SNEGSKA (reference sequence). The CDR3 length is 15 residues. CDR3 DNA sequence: TGCAGTGCCCAGGGAGAGACGAGCAGAGCCTACGAGCAGTACTTC. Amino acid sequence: CSAQGETSRAYEQYF.

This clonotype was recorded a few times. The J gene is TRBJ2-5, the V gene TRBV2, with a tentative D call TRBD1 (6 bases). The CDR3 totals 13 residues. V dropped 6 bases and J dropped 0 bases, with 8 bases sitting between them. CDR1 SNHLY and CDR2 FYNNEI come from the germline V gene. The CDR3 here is CASRRQDQETQYF. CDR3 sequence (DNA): TGTGCCAGCAGACGACAGGACCAAGAGACCCAGTACTTC.

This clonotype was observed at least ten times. The CDR3 coding sequence is TGTGCCAGCAGTCCTTCGGGACTAGCCGCGGGTACGCAGTATTTT. The encoded protein is CASSPSGLAAGTQYF. This chain uses TRBV12-3 or TRBV12-4 with TRBJ2-3; 9 positions match TRBD2. The CDR3 is 15 amino acids. The V segment lost 5 bases and the J segment 8 bases; nucleotides outside the gene matches: 11.

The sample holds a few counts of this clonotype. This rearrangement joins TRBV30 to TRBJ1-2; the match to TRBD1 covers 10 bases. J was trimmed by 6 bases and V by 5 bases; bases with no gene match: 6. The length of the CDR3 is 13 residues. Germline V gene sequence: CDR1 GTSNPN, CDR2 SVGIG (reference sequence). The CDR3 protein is CAWEDRGRNGYTF. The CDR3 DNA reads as TGTGCCTGGGAAGACAGGGGGCGGAATGGCTACACCTTC.

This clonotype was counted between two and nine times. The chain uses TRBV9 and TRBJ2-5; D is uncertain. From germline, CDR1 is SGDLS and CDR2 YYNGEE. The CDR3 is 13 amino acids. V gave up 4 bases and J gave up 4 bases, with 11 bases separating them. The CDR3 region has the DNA TGTGCCAGCAGCTTGAGGAGTTCAGAGACCCAGTACTTC. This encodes CASSLRSSETQYF. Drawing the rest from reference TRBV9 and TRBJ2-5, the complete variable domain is DSGVTQTPKHLITATGQRVTLRCSPRSGDLSVYWYQQSLDQGLQFLIQYYNGEERAKGNILERFSAQQFPDLHSELNLSSLELGDSALYFCASSLRSSETQYFGPGTRLLVL.

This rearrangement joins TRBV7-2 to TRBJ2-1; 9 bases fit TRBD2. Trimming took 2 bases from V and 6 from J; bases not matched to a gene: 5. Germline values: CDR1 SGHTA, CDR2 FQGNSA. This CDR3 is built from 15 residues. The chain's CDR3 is CASSLLAGLFNEQFF. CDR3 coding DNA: TGTGCCAGCAGCTTACTAGCGGGACTTTTCAATGAGCAGTTCTTC.

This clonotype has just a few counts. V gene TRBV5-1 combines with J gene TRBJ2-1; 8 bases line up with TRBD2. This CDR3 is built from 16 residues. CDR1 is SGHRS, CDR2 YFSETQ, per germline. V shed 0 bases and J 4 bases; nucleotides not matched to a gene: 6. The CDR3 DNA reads TGCGCCAGCAGCTTGGCTTTGACTAGCGAGTACAATGAGCAGTTCTTC. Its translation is CASSLALTSEYNEQFF.

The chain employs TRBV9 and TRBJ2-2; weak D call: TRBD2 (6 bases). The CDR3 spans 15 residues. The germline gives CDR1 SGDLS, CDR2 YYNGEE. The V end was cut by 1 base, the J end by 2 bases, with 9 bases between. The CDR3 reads CASSVRGYNTGELFF. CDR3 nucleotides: TGTGCCAGCAGCGTACGGGGGTACAACACCGGGGAGCTGTTTTTT.

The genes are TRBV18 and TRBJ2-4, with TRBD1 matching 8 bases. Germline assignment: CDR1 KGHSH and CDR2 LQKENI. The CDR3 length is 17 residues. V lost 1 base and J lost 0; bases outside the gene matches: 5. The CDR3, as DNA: TGTGCCAGCTCACCACAACCAGGGGGCGCAGCCAAAAACATTCAGTACTTC. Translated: CASSPQPGGAAKNIQYF.